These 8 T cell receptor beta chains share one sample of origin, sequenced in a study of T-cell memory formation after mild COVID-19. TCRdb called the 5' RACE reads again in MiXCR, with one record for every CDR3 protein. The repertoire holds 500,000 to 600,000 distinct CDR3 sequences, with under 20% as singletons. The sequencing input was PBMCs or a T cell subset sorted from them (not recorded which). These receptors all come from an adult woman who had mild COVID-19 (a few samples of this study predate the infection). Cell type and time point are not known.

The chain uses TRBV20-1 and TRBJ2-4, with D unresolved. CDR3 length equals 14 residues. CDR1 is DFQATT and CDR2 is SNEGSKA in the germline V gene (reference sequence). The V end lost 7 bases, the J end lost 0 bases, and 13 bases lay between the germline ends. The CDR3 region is CSVLKGSAKNIQYF. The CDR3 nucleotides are TGCAGTGTCTTGAAGGGCTCAGCCAAAAACATTCAGTACTTC.

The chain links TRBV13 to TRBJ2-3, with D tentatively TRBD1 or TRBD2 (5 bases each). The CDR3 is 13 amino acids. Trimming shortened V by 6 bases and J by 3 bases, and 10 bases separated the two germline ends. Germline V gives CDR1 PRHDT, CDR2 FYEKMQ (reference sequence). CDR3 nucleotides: TGTGCCAGCAGTGGGGGTCGAACAGATACGCAGTATTTT. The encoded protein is CASSGGRTDTQYF.

As DNA, the CDR3 is TGTGCCAGCAGTCCGCCCGGTAGCTCCTACGAGCAGTACTTC. Translation gives CASSPPGSSYEQYF. This chain joins TRBV28 and TRBJ2-7; D remains ambiguous. V gave up 5 bases and J gave up 0 bases, with 11 bases separating them. The CDR3 has 14 amino acids. Per the germline V gene, CDR1 is MDHEN and CDR2 is SYDVKM.

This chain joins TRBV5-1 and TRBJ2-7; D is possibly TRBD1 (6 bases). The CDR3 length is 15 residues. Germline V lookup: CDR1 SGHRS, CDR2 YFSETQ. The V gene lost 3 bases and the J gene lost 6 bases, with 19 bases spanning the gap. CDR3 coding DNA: TGCGCCAGCAGCTCCCGGACAGATCGATACGCCGAGCAGTACTTC. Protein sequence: CASSSRTDRYAEQYF.

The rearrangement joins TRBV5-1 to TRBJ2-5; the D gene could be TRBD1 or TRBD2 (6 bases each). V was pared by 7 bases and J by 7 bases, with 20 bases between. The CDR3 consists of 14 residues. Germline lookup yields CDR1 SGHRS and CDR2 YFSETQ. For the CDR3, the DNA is TGCGCCAGCGCTGCCGGGGGCACCCAGACGACCCAGTACTTC. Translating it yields CASAAGGTQTTQYF.

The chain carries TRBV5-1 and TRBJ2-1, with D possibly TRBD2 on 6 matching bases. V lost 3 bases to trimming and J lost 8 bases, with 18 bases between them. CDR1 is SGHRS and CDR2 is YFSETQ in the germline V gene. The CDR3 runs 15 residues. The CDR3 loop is CASSYEGGIVDEQFF. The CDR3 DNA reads TGCGCCAGCAGCTACGAGGGAGGAATTGTAGATGAGCAGTTCTTC.

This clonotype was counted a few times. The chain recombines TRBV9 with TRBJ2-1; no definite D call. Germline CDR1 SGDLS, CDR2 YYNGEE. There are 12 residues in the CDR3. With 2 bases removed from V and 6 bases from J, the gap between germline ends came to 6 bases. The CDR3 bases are TGTGCCAGCAGCGTCCCCCCCAATGAGCAGTTCTTC. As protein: CASSVPPNEQFF.

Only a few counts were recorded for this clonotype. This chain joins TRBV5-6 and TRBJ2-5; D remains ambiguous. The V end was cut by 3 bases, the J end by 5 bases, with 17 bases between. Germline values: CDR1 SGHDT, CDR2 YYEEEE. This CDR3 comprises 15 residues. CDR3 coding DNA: TGTGCCAGCAGCTCGGATCTCGGGCTCGTGGAGACCCAGTACTTC. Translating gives CASSSDLGLVETQYF.